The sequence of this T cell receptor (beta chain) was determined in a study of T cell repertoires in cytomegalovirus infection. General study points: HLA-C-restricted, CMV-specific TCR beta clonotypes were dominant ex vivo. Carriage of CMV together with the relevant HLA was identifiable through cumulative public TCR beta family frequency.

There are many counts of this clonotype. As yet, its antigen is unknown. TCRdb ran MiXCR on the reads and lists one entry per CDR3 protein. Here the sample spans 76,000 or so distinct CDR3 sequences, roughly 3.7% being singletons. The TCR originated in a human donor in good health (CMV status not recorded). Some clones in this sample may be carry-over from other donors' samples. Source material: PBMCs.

The CDR3 nucleotides read TGTGCCAGCAGCTTCGGGGGGCGCCTCCACTTT. Translated, it gives CASSFGGRLHF. The rearrangement uses TRBV7-2 and TRBJ1-6; possibly TRBD1 for D (6 bases). V was shortened by 3 bases and J by 15 bases, with 9 bases between the two germline ends. This CDR3 contains 11 residues. Germline V gives CDR1 SGHTA, CDR2 FQGNSA.